This T cell receptor (beta chain) came from a study of CD8+ T cells in alopecia areata. Overall study: After 6 to 18 months of tofacitinib, follow-up continued 6 months off drug.

Germline V CDR1 and CDR2: SGHRS, YFSETQ. This CDR3 comprises 14 residues. V dropped 0 bases and J dropped 4 bases, with 10 bases sitting between them. The sample holds a few counts of this clone. Antigen specificity is unknown. Overall study results and limits: Scalp sequencing also captures normal skin's resident alphabeta T cells.

Treatment indicated: oral pan-JAK inhibitor, 5-10 mg twice daily. Peripheral blood samples and lesional scalp punch biopsies were obtained from alopecia areata patients. Sequencing used cDNA as its template, made by extracting RNA and reverse transcribing it. Sequencing was performed with immunoSEQ multiplex PCR; in TCRdb, only in-frame clones are kept and a portion is missing. The sample yields under 150,000 clones, roughly 57% seen once. V usage is TRBV5-1 and J usage is TRBJ2-5, with D perhaps TRBD1 (5 bases). The sample consisted of CD4+ T cells sorted from blood, taken at week 4, from a patient treated with tofacitinib. The source of this sequence is a human donor with alopecia areata. CDR3 protein: CASSLEGMRETQYF. In DNA, the CDR3 is TGCGCCAGCAGCTTGGAGGGGATGCGAGAGACCCAGTACTTC.